This entry describes one T cell receptor beta chain. Its target is not known. The record originates from a study of blood T cells in healthy people across ages. For the second PCR, which ran for about 6 to 11 cycles, a sample-barcoded 5' primer and a J-beta primer mix were used. In TCRdb, the 5' RACE reads were re-called with MiXCR into one record per CDR3 protein. The data show approximately 1,700,000 distinct CDR3 sequences, 39% seen once. Findings and caveats of the study: Naive and antigen-experienced cells were not separated, limiting conclusive comparison.

The sequencing sample was made of blood. The receptor's source is a human donor in good health.

This chain's CDR3 is CSAPPLGRGETQYF. The CDR3 DNA sequence: TGCAGTGCTCCACCGTTAGGCCGGGGGGAGACCCAGTACTTC. The rearrangement joins TRBV20-1 to TRBJ2-5; D is perhaps TRBD2 (6 bases). The CDR3 contains 14 residues. Germline CDR1 DFQATT, CDR2 SNEGSKA (reference sequence). Trimming pared 5 bases from V and 5 bases from J, leaving 18 bases between.